This T cell receptor (beta chain) was sequenced during a study of blood T cell repertoires in COVID-19. Germline lookup yields CDR1 LGHDT and CDR2 YNNKEL (reference sequence). The CDR3 covers 15 residues. The trim removed 2 bases at V and 5 bases at J, leaving 4 bases unmatched. Sequenced by immunoSEQ multiplex PCR; TCRdb stores in-frame clones only, minus some. The repertoire holds a few hundred thousand clones, with under 90% as singletons. The TCR comes from a man aged 45-65 years with acute or convalescent COVID-19. The specimen was peripheral blood. The chain uses TRBV3-1 (or the pseudogene TRBV3-2) and TRBJ1-2, with 11 bases matching TRBD1. CDR3: CASSQWDRGDYGYTF. CDR3 coding DNA: TGTGCCAGCAGCCAATGGGACAGGGGGGATTATGGCTACACCTTC.